The following is a T cell receptor (beta chain) sequence with its context. V was pared by 3 bases and J by 1 base, with 6 bases of the junction left unmatched. CDR1 and CDR2 (germline): SGHRS, YFSETQ. The CDR3 extends over 15 amino acids. The entry originates in a study of blood T cell repertoires in COVID-19. Using immunoSEQ multiplex PCR, the repertoire was profiled, and TCRdb retains in-frame clones only, with some absent. Here the sample spans a few hundred thousand clones, 75% to 90% being singletons. The sample comprised PBMCs or T cells enriched from blood (not recorded which). This sequence joins TRBV5-1 and TRBJ1-1; the match to TRBD1 covers 7 bases. The source of this sequence is a woman aged 18 to 35 in a cohort exposed to, infected with or recovered from COVID-19 (not recorded which). The CDR3 is CASSSSGTENTEAFF. DNA of the CDR3: TGCGCCAGCAGCTCTTCCGGGACAGAGAACACTGAAGCTTTCTTT.